This TCR beta chain stems from a study of tumor-infiltrating lymphocytes in primary liver carcinoma. Turning to the study itself: Patients, male and female, were 30 to 69 years old. The neoplasms were of stage T1-T3 N0M0, with dimensions of roughly 4.2 to 10 cm across. Every sample contained roughly 3.5 to 7.13 million productive TCRbeta reads, and these numbers were similar from one tissue type to another. Findings of the study overall: Tumor-adjacent and tumor-blood pairs showed less overlap than tumor region pairs.

This CDR3 region has 17 residues. TCR beta cDNA was prepared out of around 460 ng total RNA by means of a constant-region primer. Three nested multiplex PCR rounds, a slightly modified ARM-PCR, produced the libraries for TCR beta. The opening two PCR rounds, ten to eleven cycles each, paired TRBV1-TRBV30 forward primers with a C-beta reverse primer. TCRdb recomputed calls from the multiplex PCR reads with MiXCR, one row per CDR3 protein. The data contain more than 100,000 distinct CDR3 sequences, 60% to 70% of them singletons. Points on this clonotype: Its specificity is not known.

Scientists recovered RNA and DNA together from roughly 21-30 mg of unsorted bulk tissue. The sequenced material came from liver tumor tissue from sampling region 1. Subset indicated: tumor region T1, superior pole. This chain links TRBV21-1 with TRBJ2-1; the D call in the table, TRBD1, was not verified against the DNA. TRBV21-1 is described as a pseudogene. This TCR was sampled from a woman aged 55-69 years with primary liver carcinoma and hepatitis B virus infection. The CDR3 bases are TGTGCCAGCAGCTTCCAGCCCGGGGACAGGGCTCGCAATGAGCAGTTCTTT. As protein: CASSFQPGDRARNEQFF.